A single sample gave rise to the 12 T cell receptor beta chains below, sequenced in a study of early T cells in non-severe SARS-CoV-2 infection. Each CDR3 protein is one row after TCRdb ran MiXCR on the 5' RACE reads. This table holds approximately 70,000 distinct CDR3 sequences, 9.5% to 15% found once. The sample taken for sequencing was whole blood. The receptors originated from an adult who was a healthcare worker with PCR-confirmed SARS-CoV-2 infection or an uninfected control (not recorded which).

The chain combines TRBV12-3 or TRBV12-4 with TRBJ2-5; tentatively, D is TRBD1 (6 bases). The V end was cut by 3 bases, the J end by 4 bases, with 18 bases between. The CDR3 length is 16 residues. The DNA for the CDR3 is TGTGCCAGCAGTTTGATTCACCAGGGGCCCGGAGAGACCCAGTACTTC. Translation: CASSLIHQGPGETQYF.

CDR3 sequence reads: CASSQTGAGELFF. The CDR3 bases are TGTGCCAGCAGTCAAACAGGGGCCGGGGAGCTGTTTTTT. J is TRBJ2-2 and V is TRBV6-5, with 7 bases identical to TRBD1. The CDR3 is 13 amino acids. CDR1 and CDR2 from the germline V gene are MNHEY and SVGAGI. V was clipped by 5 bases and J by 6 bases; unmatched bases: 3.

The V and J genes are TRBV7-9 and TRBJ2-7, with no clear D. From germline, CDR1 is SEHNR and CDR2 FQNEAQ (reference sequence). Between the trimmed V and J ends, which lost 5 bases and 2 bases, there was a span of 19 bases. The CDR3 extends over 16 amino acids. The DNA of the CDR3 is TGTGCCAGCAGCCAGAAGCTAGGGCGGTTAACCTACGAGCAGTACTTC. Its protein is CASSQKLGRLTYEQYF.

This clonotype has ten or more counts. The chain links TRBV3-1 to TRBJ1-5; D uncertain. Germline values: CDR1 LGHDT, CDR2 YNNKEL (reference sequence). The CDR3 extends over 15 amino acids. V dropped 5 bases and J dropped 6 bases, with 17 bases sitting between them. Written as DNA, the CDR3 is TGTGCCAGCAGCTCGGGAGGGTTCGAAGGTCAGCCCCAGCATTTT. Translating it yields CASSSGGFEGQPQHF.

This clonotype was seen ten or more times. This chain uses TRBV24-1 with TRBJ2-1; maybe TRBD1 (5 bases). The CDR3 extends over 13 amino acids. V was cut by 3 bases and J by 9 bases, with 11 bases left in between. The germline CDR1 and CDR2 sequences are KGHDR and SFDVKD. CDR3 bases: TGTGCCACCAGTGATACCCAGGGTCGTGAGCAGTTCTTC. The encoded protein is CATSDTQGREQFF.

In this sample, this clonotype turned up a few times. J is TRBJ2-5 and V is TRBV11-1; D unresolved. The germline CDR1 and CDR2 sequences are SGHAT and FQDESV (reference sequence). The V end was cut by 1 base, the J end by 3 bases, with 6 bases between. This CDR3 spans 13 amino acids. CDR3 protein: CASSLGFKETQYF. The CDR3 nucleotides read TGTGCCAGCAGCTTAGGCTTCAAAGAGACCCAGTACTTC.

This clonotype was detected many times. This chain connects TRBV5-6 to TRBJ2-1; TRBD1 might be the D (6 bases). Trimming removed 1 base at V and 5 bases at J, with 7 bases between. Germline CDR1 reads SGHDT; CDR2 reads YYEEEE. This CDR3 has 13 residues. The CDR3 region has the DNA TGTGCCAGCAGCTTGCGACAGGACAATGAGCAGTTCTTC. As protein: CASSLRQDNEQFF.

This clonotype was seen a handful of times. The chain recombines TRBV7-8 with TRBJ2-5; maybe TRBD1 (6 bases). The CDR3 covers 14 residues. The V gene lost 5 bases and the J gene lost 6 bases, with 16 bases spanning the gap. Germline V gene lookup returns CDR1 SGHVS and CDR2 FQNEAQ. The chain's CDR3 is CASSPQGWVKTQYF. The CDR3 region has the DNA TGTGCCAGCAGCCCCCAGGGGTGGGTGAAGACCCAGTACTTC. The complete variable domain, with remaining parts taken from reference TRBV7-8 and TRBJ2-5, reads GAGVSQSPRYKVAKRGQDVALRCDPISGHVSLFWYQQALGQGPEFLTYFQNEAQLDKSGLPSDRFFAERPEGSVSTLKIQRTQQEDSAVYLCASSPQGWVKTQYFGPGTRLLVL.

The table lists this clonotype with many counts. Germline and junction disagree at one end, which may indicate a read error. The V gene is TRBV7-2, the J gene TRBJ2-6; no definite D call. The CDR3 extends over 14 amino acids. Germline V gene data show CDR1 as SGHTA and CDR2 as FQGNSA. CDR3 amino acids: CASNLIRGANVLTF. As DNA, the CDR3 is TGTGCCAGCAACTTAATCCGCGGGGCCAACGTCCTGACTTTC.

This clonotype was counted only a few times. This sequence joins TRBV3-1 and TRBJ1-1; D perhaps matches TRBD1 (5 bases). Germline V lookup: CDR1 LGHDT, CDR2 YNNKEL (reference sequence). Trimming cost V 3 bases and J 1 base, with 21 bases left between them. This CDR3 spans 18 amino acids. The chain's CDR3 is CASSQGPGQSTRNTEAFF. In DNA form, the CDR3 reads TGTGCCAGCAGCCAGGGGCCGGGCCAGTCAACTCGGAACACTGAAGCTTTCTTT. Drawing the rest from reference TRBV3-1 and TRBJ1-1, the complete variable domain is DTAVSQTPKYLVTQMGNDKSIKCEQNLGHDTMYWYKQDSKKFLKIMFSYNNKELIINETVPNRFSPKSPDKAHLNLHINSLELGDSAVYFCASSQGPGQSTRNTEAFFGQGTRLTVV.

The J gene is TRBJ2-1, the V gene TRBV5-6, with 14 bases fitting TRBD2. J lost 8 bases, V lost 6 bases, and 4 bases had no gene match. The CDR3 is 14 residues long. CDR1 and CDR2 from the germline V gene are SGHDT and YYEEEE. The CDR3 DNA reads TGTGCCAGCATCGGGACTAGCGGGAGCTATGAGCAGTTCTTC. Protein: CASIGTSGSYEQFF.

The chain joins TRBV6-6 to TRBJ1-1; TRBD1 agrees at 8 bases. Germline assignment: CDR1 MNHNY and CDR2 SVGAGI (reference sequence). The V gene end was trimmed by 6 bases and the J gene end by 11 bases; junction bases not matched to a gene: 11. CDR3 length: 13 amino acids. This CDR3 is CASSTDRDLSAFF. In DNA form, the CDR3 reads TGTGCCAGCAGCACGGACAGGGACCTGAGCGCTTTCTTT.